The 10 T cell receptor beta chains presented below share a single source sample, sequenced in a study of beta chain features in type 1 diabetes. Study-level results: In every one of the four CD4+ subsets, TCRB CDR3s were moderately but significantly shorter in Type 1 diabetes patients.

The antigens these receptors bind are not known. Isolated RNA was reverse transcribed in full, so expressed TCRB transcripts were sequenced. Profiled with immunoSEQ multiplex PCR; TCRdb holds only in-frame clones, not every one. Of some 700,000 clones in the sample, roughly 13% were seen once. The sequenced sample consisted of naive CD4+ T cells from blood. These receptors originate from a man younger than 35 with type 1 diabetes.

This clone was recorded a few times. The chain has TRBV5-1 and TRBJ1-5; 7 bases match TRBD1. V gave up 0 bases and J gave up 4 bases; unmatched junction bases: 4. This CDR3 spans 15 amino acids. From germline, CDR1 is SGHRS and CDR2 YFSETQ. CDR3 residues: CASSLGDSLNQPQHF. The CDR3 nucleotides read TGCGCCAGCAGCTTGGGGGACAGCTTGAATCAGCCCCAGCATTTT.

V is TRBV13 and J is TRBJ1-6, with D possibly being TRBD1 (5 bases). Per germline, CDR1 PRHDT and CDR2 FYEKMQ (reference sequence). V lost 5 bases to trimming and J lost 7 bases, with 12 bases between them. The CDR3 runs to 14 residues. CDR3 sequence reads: CASSPGRKNSPLHF. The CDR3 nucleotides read TGTGCCAGCAGCCCGGGACGGAAAAATTCACCCCTCCACTTT.

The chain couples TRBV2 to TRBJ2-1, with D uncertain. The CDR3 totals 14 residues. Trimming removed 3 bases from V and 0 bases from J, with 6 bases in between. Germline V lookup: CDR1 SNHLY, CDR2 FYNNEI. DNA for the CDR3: TGTGCCAGCAGTGAGACAAACTCCTACAATGAGCAGTTCTTC. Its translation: CASSETNSYNEQFF.

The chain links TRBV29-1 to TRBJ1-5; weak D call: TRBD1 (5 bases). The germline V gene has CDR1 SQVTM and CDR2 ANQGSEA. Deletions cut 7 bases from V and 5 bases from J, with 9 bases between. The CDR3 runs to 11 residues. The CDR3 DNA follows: TGCAGCGCGGGGGACGATCAGCCCCAGCATTTT. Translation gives CSAGDDQPQHF.

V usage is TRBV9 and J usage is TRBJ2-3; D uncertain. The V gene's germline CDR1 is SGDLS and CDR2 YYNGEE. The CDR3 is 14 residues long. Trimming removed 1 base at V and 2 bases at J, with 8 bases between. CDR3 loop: CASSVLGHTDTQYF. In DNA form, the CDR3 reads TGTGCCAGCAGCGTATTAGGTCACACAGATACGCAGTATTTT.

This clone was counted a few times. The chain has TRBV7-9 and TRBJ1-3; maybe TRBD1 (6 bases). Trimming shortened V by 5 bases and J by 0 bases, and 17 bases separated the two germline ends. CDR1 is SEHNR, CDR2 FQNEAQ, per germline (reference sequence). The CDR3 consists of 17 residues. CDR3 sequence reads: CASSPSRDISSGNTIYF. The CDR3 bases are TGTGCCAGCAGCCCGTCCCGGGACATTAGCTCTGGAAACACCATATATTTT.

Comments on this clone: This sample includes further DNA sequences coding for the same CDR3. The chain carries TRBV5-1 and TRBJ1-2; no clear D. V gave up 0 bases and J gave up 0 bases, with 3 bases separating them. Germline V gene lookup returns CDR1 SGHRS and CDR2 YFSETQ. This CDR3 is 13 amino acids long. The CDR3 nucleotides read TGCGCCAGCAGCTTGGACCCTAACTATGGCTACACCTTC. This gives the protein CASSLDPNYGYTF.

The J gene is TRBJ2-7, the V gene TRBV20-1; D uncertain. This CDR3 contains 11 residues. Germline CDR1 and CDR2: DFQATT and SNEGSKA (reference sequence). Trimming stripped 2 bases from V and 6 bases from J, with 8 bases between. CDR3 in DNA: TGCAGTGCTAGAAGCAGCGCCGAGCAGTACTTC. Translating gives CSARSSAEQYF.

This CDR3 is CAWSTEFREAFF. Here the CDR3 DNA reads TGTGCCTGGAGTACAGAGTTTCGCGAAGCTTTCTTT. The rearrangement links TRBV30 to TRBJ1-1; D call uncertain. This CDR3 spans 12 amino acids. Trimming left V 2 bases short and J 8 bases short, with 12 bases between. Germline CDR1 GTSNPN, CDR2 SVGIG (reference sequence).

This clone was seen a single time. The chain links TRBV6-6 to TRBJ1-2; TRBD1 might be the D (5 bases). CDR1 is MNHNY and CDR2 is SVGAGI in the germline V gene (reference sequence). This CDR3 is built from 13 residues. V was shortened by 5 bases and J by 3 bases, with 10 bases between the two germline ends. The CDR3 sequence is CASSIDRYYGYTF. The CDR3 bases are TGTGCCAGCAGTATCGACAGATACTATGGCTACACCTTC.